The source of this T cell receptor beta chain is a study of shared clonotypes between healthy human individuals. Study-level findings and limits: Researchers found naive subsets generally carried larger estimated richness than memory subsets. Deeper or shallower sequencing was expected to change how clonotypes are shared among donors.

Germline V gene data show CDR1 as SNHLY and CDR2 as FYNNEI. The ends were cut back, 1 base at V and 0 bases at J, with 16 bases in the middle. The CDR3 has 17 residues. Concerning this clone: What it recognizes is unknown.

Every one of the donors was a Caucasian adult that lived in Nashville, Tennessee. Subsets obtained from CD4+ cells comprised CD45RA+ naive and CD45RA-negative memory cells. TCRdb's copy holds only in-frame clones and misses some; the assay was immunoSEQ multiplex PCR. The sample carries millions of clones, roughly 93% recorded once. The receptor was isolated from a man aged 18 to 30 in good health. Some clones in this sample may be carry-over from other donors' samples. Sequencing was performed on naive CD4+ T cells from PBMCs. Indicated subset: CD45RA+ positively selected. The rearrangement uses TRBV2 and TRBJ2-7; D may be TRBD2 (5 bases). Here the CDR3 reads CASSEVLGGRSSYEQYF. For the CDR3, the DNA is TGTGCCAGCAGTGAAGTGCTTGGCGGGCGATCCTCCTACGAGCAGTACTTC.